This T cell receptor (beta chain) was documented in a study of neurological immune-mediated disorders. Ten or more counts support this clonotype. CDR3 size: 13 residues. V lost 7 bases, J lost 10 bases, and 9 bases stayed unmatched. Germline V gene sequence: CDR1 DFQATT, CDR2 SNEGSKA (reference sequence). It was from 2 million PBMCs stored at -80 C that the unsorted libraries were obtained. With 10-nucleotide random UMIs, 5'RACE was used to make the cDNA. MiXCR was run by TCRdb on the 5' RACE reads, yielding one entry per CDR3 protein. The sample has about 79,000 distinct CDR3 sequences; roughly 15% are singletons.

The J gene is TRBJ2-1, the V gene TRBV20-1; 11 bases align to TRBD2. The sample taken for sequencing was PBMCs. The TCR sequence derives from a woman aged 45 to 65 in good health. This chain's CDR3 is CSEEVAGGREQFF. CDR3 DNA sequence: TGCAGTGAGGAGGTAGCGGGGGGGAGGGAGCAGTTCTTC.